One sample yielded the 17 T cell receptor beta chains listed below, sequenced in a study of cytomegalovirus exposure and HLA in healthy donors. This PCR relied on a set of 60 Vbeta primers and 13 Jbeta primers. The assay was immunoSEQ multiplex PCR, and TCRdb's table has in-frame clones only and misses some. The sample has about 190,000 clones; almost 75% are singletons. The sample taken for sequencing was PBMCs. Source of these receptors: a woman between 25 and 40 years old in good health and CMV-seropositive.

This clone was counted only a few times. The CDR3 sequence: CASSEIRGQDTQYF. In DNA, the CDR3 is TGTGCCAGCAGTGAAATCAGGGGGCAGGATACGCAGTATTTT. The chain combines TRBV6-5 with TRBJ2-3; 8 bases map to TRBD1. Per germline, CDR1 MNHEY and CDR2 SVGAGI. J was trimmed by 6 bases and V by 5 bases; bases with no gene match: 7. This CDR3 contains 14 residues.

The genes are TRBV12-5 and TRBJ2-1; D perhaps matches TRBD2 (6 bases). Trimming cost V 1 base and J 8 bases, with 12 bases left between them. The length of the CDR3 is 14 residues. Germline V gene data show CDR1 as LGHNT and CDR2 as FRNRAP. The CDR3 spells CASGLDRTTDEQFF. The CDR3 bases are TGTGCTAGTGGTTTGGATAGGACTACTGATGAGCAGTTCTTC.

This clone has only a few counts. This sequence joins TRBV5-4 and TRBJ1-1; tentative D call: TRBD1 (5 bases). Germline-derived CDR1 and CDR2 are SGHNT and YYREEE (reference sequence). Trimming removed 3 bases at V and 5 bases at J, with 14 bases between. This CDR3 spans 14 amino acids. CDR3 sequence reads: CASSWRDRRTEAFF. In DNA form, the CDR3 reads TGTGCCAGCAGCTGGCGGGACCGTCGAACTGAAGCTTTCTTT.

The genes are TRBV19 and TRBJ2-1; 13 nucleotides agree with TRBD2. Germline lookup yields CDR1 LNHDA and CDR2 SQIVND (reference sequence). V lost 5 bases, J lost 5 bases, and 6 bases stayed unmatched. CDR3 length: 16 amino acids. The CDR3 region has the DNA TGTGCCAGTAGTTCTCAGGGACTAGCGGGACACAATGAGCAGTTCTTC. This codes for CASSSQGLAGHNEQFF.

The V gene is TRBV27, the J gene TRBJ1-1; D is ambiguous. V lost 6 bases and J 0 bases, leaving 14 bases between the germline ends. The CDR3 is 15 residues long. Germline V lookup: CDR1 MNHEY, CDR2 SMNVEV (reference sequence). The CDR3 DNA follows: TGTGCCAGCAGCCTGCGGGCAGAAATGAACACTGAAGCTTTCTTT. It specifies CASSLRAEMNTEAFF.

V is TRBV2 and J is TRBJ1-1, with 7 bases lining up with TRBD1. CDR1 SNHLY and CDR2 FYNNEI come from the germline V gene. With 0 bases clipped from V and 0 bases from J, the junction kept 10 bases outside the gene matches. The CDR3 runs 18 residues. The CDR3 protein is CASSEALLGGLMNTEAFF. As DNA, the CDR3 is TGTGCCAGCAGTGAAGCGCTTCTAGGGGGCCTTATGAACACTGAAGCTTTCTTT. Combining the CDR3 with reference TRBV2 and TRBJ1-1 gives the whole variable domain EPEVTQTPSHQVTQMGQEVILRCVPISNHLYFYWYRQILGQKVEFLVSFYNNEISEKSEIFDDQFSVERPDGSNFTLKIRSTKLEDSAMYFCASSEALLGGLMNTEAFFGQGTRLTVV.

The chain carries TRBV15 and TRBJ2-5; perhaps TRBD1 as D (5 bases). The J call is doubtful: the DNA matches TRBJ2-7 better. Per the germline V gene, CDR1 is LNHNV and CDR2 is YYDKDF (reference sequence). The length of the CDR3 is 15 residues. Here the CDR3 DNA reads TGTGCCACCAGCAGGGCTGGGGCATCTGATCACGAGCAGTACTTC. It translates to CATSRAGASDHEQYF.

In nucleotides, the CDR3 is TGTGCCAGCAGCCCTAAGACAGCTAACTATGGCTACACCTTC. Protein: CASSPKTANYGYTF. The V and J genes are TRBV2 and TRBJ1-2, with D tentatively TRBD1 (5 bases). CDR1 SNHLY and CDR2 FYNNEI come from the germline V gene. The CDR3 is made up of 14 amino acids. Trimming pared 6 bases from V and 0 bases from J, leaving 11 bases between.

V usage is TRBV28 and J usage is TRBJ1-1; TRBD1 matches at 7 bases. CDR1 MDHEN and CDR2 SYDVKM come from the germline V gene. This CDR3 has 14 residues. The trim removed 2 bases at V and 6 bases at J, leaving 6 bases unmatched. For the CDR3, the DNA is TGTGCCAGCAGTTTAGTAGGGGGACAGCCTGAAGCTTTCTTT. This gives the protein CASSLVGGQPEAFF.

The chain employs TRBV2 and TRBJ2-5, with 7 bases matching TRBD1. The J call may not be correct, given that the DNA end is closer to TRBJ2-7. Germline V gene sequence: CDR1 SNHLY, CDR2 FYNNEI. The CDR3 totals 13 residues. The CDR3 DNA reads as TGTGCCAGCAGAGGGAAGGGGGCTGTCGAGCAGTACTTC. It is translated as CASRGKGAVEQYF.

With regard to this clone: The junction departs from germline at one end; a sequencing error may be responsible. Other nucleotide sequences from this sample produce the same CDR3. The V call is TRBV5-1, the J call TRBJ2-3, with TRBD2 identical over 9 bases. CDR3 size: 15 residues. CDR1 SGHRS and CDR2 YFSETQ come from the germline V gene. The CDR3 DNA is TGCGCCAGCAGTTTGGCGGGAGGGTCTACAGATACGCAGTATTTT. The encoded protein is CASSLAGGSTDTQYF.

The J gene is TRBJ2-7, the V gene TRBV27; 7 nucleotides agree with TRBD2. The CDR3 loop spans 14 amino acids. CDR1 MNHEY and CDR2 SMNVEV come from the germline V gene (reference sequence). V shed 6 bases and J 6 bases; nucleotides not matched to a gene: 11. The CDR3: CASRNGGTDGEQYF. Here the CDR3 DNA reads TGTGCCAGCAGGAACGGGGGGACGGACGGCGAGCAGTACTTC.

This chain uses TRBV19 with TRBJ2-7; 8 nucleotides align to TRBD2. The CDR3 covers 15 residues. V trimming: 7 bases; J trimming: 6 bases; junction bases outside the gene matches: 14. Germline CDR1 is LNHDA and CDR2 is SQIVND (reference sequence). The CDR3 loop is CASTPSSGGVGEQYF. The CDR3 bases are TGTGCCAGTACCCCATCTTCGGGGGGGGTCGGCGAGCAGTACTTC.

This clone was found a few times. The J gene is TRBJ2-1, the V gene TRBV7-6; TRBD2 aligns across 11 bases. Trimming took 5 bases from V and 8 from J; bases not matched to a gene: 11. The CDR3 length is 16 residues. Germline V gene lookup returns CDR1 SGHVS and CDR2 FNYEAQ. CDR3 protein: CASSPVTSGSSDEQFF. As DNA, the CDR3 is TGTGCCAGCAGCCCTGTAACTAGCGGGAGTAGCGATGAGCAGTTCTTC. Drawing the rest from reference TRBV7-6 and TRBJ2-1, the complete variable domain is GAGVSQSPRYKVTKRGQDVALRCDPISGHVSLYWYRQALGQGPEFLTYFNYEAQQDKSGLPNDRFSAERPEGSISTLTIQRTEQRDSAMYRCASSPVTSGSSDEQFFGPGTRLTVL.

The V gene is TRBV19, the J gene TRBJ1-5; 7 nucleotides agree with TRBD1. V dropped 6 bases and J dropped 3; count of bases not matched to a gene: 2. There are 13 residues in the CDR3. The germline CDR1 and CDR2 sequences are LNHDA and SQIVND (reference sequence). CDR3 residues: CASRTGDNQPQHF. The CDR3 nucleotides are TGTGCCAGTAGAACAGGGGACAATCAGCCCCAGCATTTT. Full variable domain (outside the CDR3, taken from reference TRBV19 and TRBJ1-5): DGGITQSPKYLFRKEGQNVTLSCEQNLNHDAMYWYRQDPGQGLRLIYYSQIVNDFQKGDIAEGYSVSREKKESFPLTVTSAQKNPTAFYLCASRTGDNQPQHFGDGTRLSIL.

This clone was observed a single time. The chain has TRBV29-1 and TRBJ1-4; 7 positions agree with TRBD1. V was clipped by 7 bases and J by 12 bases; unmatched bases: 14. This CDR3 is 13 amino acids long. Germline values: CDR1 SQVTM, CDR2 ANQGSEA. The CDR3 sequence is CSAGRQGPGELFF. For the CDR3, the DNA is TGCAGCGCTGGGCGACAGGGCCCCGGAGAACTGTTTTTT.

The chain joins TRBV28 to TRBJ2-6; TRBD2 agrees at 8 bases. The CDR3 is 16 amino acids. V was clipped by 5 bases and J by 0 bases; unmatched bases: 3. Germline V lookup: CDR1 MDHEN, CDR2 SYDVKM. The DNA of the CDR3 is TGTGCCAGCAGTCTAGCGGGCCCCTCTGGGGCCAACGTCCTGACTTTC. The encoded protein is CASSLAGPSGANVLTF. The whole variable domain, filled in from reference TRBV28 and TRBJ2-6, reads DVKVTQSSRYLVKRTGEKVFLECVQDMDHENMFWYRQDPGLGLRLIYFSYDVKMKEKGDIPEGYSVSREKKERFSLILESASTNQTSMYLCASSLAGPSGANVLTFGAGSRLTVL.